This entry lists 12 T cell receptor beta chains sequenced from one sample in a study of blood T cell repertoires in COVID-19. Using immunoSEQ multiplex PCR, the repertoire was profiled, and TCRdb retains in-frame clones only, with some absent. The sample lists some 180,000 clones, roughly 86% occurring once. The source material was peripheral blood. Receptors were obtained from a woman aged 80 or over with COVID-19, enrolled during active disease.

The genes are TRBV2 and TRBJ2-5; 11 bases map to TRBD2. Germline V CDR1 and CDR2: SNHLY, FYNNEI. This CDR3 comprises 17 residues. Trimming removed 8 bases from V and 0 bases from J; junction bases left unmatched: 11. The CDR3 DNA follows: TGTGCCAGCGGCACTACAGGGACTAGCGGAGACCAAGAGACCCAGTACTTC. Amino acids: CASGTTGTSGDQETQYF.

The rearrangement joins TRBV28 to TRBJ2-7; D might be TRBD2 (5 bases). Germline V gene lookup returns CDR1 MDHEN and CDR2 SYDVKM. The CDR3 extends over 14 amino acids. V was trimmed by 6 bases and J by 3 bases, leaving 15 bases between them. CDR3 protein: CASSKLDLLYEQYF. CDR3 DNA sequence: TGTGCCAGCAGCAAACTAGACCTCCTCTACGAGCAGTACTTC.

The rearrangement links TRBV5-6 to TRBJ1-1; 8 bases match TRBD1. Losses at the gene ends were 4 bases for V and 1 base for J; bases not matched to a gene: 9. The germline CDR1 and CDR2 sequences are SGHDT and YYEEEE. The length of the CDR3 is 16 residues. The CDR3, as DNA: TGTGCCAGCAGCCCCCGACCAGGGACAGGGAACACTGAAGCTTTCTTT. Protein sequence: CASSPRPGTGNTEAFF.

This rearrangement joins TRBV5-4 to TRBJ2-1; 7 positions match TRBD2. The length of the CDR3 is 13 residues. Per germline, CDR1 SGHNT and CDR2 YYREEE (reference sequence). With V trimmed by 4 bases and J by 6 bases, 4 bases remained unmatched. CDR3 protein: CASSPGLVNEQFF. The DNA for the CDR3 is TGTGCCAGCAGCCCCGGACTAGTCAATGAGCAGTTCTTC.

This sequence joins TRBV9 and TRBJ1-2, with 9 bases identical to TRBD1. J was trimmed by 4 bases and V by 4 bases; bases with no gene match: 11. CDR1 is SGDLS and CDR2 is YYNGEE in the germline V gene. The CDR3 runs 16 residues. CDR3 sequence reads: CASSPRKQGAGYGYTF. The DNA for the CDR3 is TGTGCCAGCAGCCCGCGAAAACAGGGGGCGGGCTATGGCTACACCTTC. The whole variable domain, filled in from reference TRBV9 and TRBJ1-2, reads DSGVTQTPKHLITATGQRVTLRCSPRSGDLSVYWYQQSLDQGLQFLIQYYNGEERAKGNILERFSAQQFPDLHSELNLSSLELGDSALYFCASSPRKQGAGYGYTFGSGTRLTVV.

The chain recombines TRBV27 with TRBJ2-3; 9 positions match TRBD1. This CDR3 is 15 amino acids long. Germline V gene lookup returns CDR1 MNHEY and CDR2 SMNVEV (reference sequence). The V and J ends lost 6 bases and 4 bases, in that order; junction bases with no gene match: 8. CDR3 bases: TGTGCCAGCAGAGGACAGGGGTATAACGCAGATACGCAGTATTTT. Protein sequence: CASRGQGYNADTQYF.

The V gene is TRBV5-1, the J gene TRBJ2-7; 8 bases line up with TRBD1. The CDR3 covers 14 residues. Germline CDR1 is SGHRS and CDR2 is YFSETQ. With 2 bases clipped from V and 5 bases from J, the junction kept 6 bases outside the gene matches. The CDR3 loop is CASSFRQGLNEQYF. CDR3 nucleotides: TGCGCCAGCAGCTTCAGACAGGGGCTTAACGAGCAGTACTTC.

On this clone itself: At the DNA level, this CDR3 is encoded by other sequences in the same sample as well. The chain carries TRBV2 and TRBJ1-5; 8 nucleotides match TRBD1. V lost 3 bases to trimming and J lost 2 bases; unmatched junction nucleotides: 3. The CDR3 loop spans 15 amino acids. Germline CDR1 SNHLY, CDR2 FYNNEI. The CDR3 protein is CASSETGVGNQPQHF. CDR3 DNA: TGTGCCAGCAGTGAGACAGGGGTGGGCAATCAGCCCCAGCATTTT.

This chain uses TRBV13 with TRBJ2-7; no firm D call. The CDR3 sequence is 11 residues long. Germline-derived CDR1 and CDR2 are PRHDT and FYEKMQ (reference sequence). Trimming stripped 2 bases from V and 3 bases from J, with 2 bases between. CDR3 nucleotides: TGTGCCAGCAGCTTATACTACGAGCAGTACTTC. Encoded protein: CASSLYYEQYF.

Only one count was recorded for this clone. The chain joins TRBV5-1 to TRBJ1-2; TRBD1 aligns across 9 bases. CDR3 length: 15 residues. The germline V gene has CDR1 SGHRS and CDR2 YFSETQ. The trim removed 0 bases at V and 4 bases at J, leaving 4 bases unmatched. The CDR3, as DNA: TGCGCCAGCAGCTTGGCCCAGGGACAGGGCTATGGCTACACCTTC. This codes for CASSLAQGQGYGYTF.

The CDR3 reads CAWSPQSNSPLHF. The CDR3 coding sequence is TGTGCCTGGAGTCCCCAGTCCAATTCACCCCTCCACTTT. The V call is TRBV30, the J call TRBJ1-6; the D is unclear. Germline loops: CDR1 GTSNPN, CDR2 SVGIG (reference sequence). V lost 2 bases to trimming and J lost 7 bases, with 9 bases between them. The CDR3 is 13 residues long. The full variable domain, its missing parts supplied by reference TRBV30 and TRBJ1-6, is SQTIHQWPATLVQPVGSPLSLECTVEGTSNPNLYWYRQAAGRGLQLLFYSVGIGQISSEVPQNLSASRPQDRQFILSSKKLLLSDSGFYLCAWSPQSNSPLHFGNGTRLTVT.

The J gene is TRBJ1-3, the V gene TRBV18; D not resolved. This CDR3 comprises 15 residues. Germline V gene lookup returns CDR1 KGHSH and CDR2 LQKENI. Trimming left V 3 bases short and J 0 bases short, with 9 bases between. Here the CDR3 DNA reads TGTGCCAGCTCACCGTCCCAGGTCTCTGGAAACACCATATATTTT. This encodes CASSPSQVSGNTIYF.